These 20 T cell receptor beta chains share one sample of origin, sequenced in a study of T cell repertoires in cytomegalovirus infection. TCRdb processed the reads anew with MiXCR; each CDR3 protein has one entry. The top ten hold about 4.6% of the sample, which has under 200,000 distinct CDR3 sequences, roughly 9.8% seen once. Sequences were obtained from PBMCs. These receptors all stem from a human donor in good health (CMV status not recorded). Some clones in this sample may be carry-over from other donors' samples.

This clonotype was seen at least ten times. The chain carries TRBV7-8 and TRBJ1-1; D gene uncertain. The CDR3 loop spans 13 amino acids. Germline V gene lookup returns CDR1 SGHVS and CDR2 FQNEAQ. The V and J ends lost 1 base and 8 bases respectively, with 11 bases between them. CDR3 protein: CASSLGSGREAFF. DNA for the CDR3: TGTGCCAGCAGCTTAGGGTCAGGTAGAGAAGCTTTCTTT.

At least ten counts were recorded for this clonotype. The CDR3 loop is CSARKAGAEETQYF. The CDR3 DNA reads TGCAGTGCTAGAAAGGCGGGTGCAGAAGAGACCCAGTACTTC. The chain links TRBV20-1 to TRBJ2-5, with D tentatively TRBD2 (5 bases). The germline gives CDR1 DFQATT, CDR2 SNEGSKA (reference sequence). V was trimmed by 2 bases and J by 3 bases, leaving 13 bases between them. CDR3 length: 14 amino acids.

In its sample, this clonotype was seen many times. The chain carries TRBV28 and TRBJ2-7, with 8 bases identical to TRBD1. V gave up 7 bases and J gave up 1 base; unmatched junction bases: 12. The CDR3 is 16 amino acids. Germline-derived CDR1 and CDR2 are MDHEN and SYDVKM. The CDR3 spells CASKQPGTGDSYEQYF. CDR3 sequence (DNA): TGTGCCAGCAAGCAACCCGGGACAGGTGATTCCTACGAGCAGTACTTC.

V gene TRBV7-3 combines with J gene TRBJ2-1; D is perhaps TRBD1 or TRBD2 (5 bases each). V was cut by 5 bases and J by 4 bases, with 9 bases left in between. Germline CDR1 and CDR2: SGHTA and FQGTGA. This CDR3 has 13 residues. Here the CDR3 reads CASSRDGYNEQFF. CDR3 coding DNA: TGTGCCAGCAGCAGGGACGGTTACAATGAGCAGTTCTTC.

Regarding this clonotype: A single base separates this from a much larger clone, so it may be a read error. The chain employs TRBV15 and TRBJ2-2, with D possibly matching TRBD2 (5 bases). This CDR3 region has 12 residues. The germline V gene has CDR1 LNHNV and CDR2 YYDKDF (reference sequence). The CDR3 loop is CATSRNTGDLFF. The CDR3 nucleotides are TGTGCCACCAGCAGGAACACCGGGGATCTGTTTTTT.

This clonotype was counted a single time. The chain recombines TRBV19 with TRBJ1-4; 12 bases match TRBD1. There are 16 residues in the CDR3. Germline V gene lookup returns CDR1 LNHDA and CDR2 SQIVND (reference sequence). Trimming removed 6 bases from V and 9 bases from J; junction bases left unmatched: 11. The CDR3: CASRGTGGFGFKKLFF. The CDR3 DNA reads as TGTGCCAGTAGGGGGACAGGGGGCTTTGGTTTTAAAAAACTGTTTTTT.

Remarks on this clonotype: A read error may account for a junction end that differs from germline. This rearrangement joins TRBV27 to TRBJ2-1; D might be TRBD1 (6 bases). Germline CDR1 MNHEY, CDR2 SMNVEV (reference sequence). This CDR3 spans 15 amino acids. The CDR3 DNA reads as TGTGCCAGCAGTAACACAGGGTCTCCTTACAATGAGCAGTTATTC. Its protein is CASSNTGSPYNEQLF.

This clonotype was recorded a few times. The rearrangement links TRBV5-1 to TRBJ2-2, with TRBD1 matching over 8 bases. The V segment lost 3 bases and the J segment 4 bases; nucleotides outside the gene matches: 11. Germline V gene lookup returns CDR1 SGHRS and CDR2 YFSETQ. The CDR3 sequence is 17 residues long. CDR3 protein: CASSWYRDRPPTGELFF. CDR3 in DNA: TGCGCCAGCAGCTGGTACCGGGACAGGCCACCCACCGGGGAGCTGTTTTTT.

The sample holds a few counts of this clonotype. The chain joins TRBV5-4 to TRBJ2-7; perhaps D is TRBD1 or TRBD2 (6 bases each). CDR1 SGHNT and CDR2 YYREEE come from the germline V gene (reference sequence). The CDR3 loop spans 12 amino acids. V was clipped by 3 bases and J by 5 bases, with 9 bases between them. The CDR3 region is CASSWGANEQYF. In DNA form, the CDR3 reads TGTGCCAGCAGCTGGGGGGCCAACGAGCAGTACTTC.

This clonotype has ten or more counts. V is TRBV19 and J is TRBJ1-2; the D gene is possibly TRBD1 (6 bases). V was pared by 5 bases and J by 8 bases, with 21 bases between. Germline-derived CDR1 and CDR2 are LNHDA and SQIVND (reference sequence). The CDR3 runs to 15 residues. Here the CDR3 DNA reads TGTGCCAGTAGTCCCCGGACAGCTTGGACTAGCGGCTACACCTTC. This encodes CASSPRTAWTSGYTF.

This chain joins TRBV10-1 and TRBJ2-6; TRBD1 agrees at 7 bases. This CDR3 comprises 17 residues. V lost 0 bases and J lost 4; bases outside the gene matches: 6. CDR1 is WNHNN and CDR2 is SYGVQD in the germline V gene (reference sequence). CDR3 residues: CASSESTGKGGANVLTF. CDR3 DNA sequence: TGCGCCAGCAGTGAGTCGACAGGGAAAGGGGGGGCCAACGTCCTGACTTTC.

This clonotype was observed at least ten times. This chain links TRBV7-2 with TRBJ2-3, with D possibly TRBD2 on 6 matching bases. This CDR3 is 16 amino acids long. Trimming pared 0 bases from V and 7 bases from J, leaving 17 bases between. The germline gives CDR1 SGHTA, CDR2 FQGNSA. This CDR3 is CASSLALWGVGYTQYF. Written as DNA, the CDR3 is TGTGCCAGCAGCTTAGCGCTGTGGGGGGTGGGGTATACGCAGTATTTT.

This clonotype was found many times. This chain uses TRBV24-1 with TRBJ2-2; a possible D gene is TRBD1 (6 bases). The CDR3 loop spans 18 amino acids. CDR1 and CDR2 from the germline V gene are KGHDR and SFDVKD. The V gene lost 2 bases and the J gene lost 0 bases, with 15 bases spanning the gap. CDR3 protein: CATSDWGRGQANTGELFF. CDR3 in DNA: TGTGCCACCAGTGATTGGGGGCGAGGGCAAGCGAACACCGGGGAGCTGTTTTTT.

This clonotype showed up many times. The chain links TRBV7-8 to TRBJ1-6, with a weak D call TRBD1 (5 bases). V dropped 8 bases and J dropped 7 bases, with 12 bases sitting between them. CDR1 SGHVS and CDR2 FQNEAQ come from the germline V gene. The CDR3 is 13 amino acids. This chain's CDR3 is CASGRGGNSPLHF. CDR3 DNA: TGTGCCAGCGGGAGGGGTGGAAATTCACCCCTCCACTTT.

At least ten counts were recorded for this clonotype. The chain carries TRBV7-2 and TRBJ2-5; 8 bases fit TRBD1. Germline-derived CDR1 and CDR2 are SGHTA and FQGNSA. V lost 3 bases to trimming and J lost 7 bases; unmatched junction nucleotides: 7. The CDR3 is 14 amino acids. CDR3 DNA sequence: TGTGCCAGCAGCTTTTCTAGCGACAGGGGGACCCAGTACTTC. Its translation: CASSFSSDRGTQYF.

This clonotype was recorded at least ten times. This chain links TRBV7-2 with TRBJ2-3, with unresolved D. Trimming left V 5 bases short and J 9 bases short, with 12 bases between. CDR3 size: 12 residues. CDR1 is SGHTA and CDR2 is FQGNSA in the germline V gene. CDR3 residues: CASSEPVNTQYF. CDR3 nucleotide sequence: TGTGCCAGCAGCGAACCCGTAAACACGCAGTATTTT.

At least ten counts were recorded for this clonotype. The CDR3 region is CASSRGNLAGKGETQYF. The CDR3 DNA is TGTGCCAGCAGCCGTGGAAATCTAGCGGGAAAGGGAGAGACCCAGTACTTC. The chain combines TRBV7-3 with TRBJ2-5; 9 nucleotides agree with TRBD2. This CDR3 comprises 17 residues. V dropped 5 bases and J dropped 4; count of bases not matched to a gene: 14. Germline loops: CDR1 SGHTA, CDR2 FQGTGA.

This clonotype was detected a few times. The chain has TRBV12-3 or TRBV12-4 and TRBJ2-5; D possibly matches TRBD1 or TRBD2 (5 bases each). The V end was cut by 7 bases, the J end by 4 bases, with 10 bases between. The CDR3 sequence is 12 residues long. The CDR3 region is CASTLGGETQYF. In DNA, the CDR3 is TGTGCCAGCACCCTTGGGGGAGAGACCCAGTACTTC.

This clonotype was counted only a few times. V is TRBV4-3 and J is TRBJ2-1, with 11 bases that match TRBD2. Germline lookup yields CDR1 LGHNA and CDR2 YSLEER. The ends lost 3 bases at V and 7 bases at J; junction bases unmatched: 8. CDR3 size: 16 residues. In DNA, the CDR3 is TGCGCCAGCAGCCAGACACTAGCGGGAGAGGGAAATGAGCAGTTCTTC. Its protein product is CASSQTLAGEGNEQFF.

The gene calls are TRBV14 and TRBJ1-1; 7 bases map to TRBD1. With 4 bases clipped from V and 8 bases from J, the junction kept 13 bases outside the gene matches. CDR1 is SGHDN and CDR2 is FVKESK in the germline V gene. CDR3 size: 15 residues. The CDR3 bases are TGTGCCAGCAGCCTCCGTAGGGACAGATCGGAAGAAGCTTTCTTT. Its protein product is CASSLRRDRSEEAFF.